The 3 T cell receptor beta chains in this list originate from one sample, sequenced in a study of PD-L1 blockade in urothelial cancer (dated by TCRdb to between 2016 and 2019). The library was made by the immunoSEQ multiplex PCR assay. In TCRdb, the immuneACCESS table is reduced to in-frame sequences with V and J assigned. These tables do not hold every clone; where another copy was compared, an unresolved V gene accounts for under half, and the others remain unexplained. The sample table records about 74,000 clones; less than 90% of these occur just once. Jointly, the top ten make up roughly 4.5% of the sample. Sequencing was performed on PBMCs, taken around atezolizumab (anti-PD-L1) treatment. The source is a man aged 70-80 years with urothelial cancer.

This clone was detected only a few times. The CDR3 loop is CASSIRDRGITEAFF. DNA for the CDR3: TGTGCCAGCTCAATACGGGACAGGGGGATCACTGAAGCTTTCTTT. The rearrangement joins TRBV18 to TRBJ1-1, with TRBD1 matching 11 bases. The CDR3 loop spans 15 amino acids. Germline lookup yields CDR1 KGHSH and CDR2 LQKENI. J lost 4 bases, V lost 5 bases, and 6 bases had no gene match.

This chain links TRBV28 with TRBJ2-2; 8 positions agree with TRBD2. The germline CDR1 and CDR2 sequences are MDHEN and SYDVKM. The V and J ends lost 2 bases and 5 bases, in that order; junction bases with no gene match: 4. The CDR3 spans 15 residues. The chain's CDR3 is CASSLGTRATGELFF. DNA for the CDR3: TGTGCCAGCAGTTTAGGGACTAGGGCTACCGGGGAGCTGTTTTTT.

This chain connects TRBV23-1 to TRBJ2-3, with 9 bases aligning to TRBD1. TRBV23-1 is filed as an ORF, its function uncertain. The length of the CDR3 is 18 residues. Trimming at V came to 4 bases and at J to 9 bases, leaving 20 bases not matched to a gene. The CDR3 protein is CASSRPEPGQGQTETQYF. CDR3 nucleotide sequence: TGCGCCAGCAGTCGACCAGAACCGGGACAGGGACAGACCGAGACGCAGTATTTT.